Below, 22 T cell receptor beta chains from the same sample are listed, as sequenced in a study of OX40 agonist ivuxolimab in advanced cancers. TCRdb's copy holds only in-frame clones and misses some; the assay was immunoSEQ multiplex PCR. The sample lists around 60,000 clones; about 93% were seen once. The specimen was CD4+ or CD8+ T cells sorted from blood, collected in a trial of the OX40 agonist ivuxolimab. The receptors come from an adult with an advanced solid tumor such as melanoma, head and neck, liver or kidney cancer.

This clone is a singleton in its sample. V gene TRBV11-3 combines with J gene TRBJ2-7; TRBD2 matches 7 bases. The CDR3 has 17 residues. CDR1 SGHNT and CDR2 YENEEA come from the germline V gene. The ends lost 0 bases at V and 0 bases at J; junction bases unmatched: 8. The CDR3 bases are TGTGCCAGCAGCTTAGATCGAATTAGCGGGCGCTCCTACGAGCAGTACTTC. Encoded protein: CASSLDRISGRSYEQYF.

CDR3: CASSPRSGSSTDTQYF. In DNA, the CDR3 is TGTGCCAGCAGCCCTCGGTCGGGCAGTAGCACAGATACGCAGTATTTT. This rearrangement joins TRBV7-8 to TRBJ2-3; D is unclear. Trimming stripped 5 bases from V and 0 bases from J, with 15 bases between. The CDR3 runs to 16 residues. Germline V gene sequence: CDR1 SGHVS, CDR2 FQNEAQ. Based on the CDR3 plus reference TRBV7-8 and TRBJ2-3, the full variable domain is GAGVSQSPRYKVAKRGQDVALRCDPISGHVSLFWYQQALGQGPEFLTYFQNEAQLDKSGLPSDRFFAERPEGSVSTLKIQRTQQEDSAVYLCASSPRSGSSTDTQYFGPGTRLTVL.

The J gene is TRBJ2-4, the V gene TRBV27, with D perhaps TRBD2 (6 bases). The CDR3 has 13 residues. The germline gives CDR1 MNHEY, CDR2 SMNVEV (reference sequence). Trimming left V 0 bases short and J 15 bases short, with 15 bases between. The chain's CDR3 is CASSLSGLPIVYF. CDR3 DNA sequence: TGTGCCAGCAGTTTATCGGGACTCCCGATTGTGTACTTC.

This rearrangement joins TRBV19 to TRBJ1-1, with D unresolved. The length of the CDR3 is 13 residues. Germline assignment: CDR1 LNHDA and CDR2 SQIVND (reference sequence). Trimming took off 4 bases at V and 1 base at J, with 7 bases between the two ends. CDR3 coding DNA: TGTGCCAGTAGTACCCTAGGGAACACTGAAGCTTTCTTT. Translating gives CASSTLGNTEAFF.

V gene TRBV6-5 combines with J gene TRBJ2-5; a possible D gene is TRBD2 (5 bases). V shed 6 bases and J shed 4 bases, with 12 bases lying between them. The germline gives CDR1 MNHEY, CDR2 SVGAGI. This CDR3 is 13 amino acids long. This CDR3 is CASRLGRGETQYF. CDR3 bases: TGTGCCAGCAGACTCGGACGGGGAGAGACCCAGTACTTC.

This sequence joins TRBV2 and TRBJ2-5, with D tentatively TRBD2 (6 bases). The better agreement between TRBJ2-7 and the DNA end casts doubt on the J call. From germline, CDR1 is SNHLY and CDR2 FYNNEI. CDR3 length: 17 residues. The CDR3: CASSEEPAGFRPYEQYF. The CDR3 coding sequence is TGTGCCAGCAGTGAAGAACCGGCGGGGTTTCGACCCTACGAGCAGTACTTC.

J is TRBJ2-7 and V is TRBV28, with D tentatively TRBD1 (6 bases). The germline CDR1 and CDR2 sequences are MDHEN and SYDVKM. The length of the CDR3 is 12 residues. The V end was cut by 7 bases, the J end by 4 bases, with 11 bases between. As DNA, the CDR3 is TGTGCCAGCACCCTAAGGGGGTACGAGCAGTACTTC. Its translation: CASTLRGYEQYF.

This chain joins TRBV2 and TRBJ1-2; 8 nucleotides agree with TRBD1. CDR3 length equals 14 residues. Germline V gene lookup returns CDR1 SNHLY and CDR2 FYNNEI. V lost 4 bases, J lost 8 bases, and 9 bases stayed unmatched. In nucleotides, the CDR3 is TGTGCCAGCAGTGGGGGGACAGGACCTAGGGGCTACACCTTC. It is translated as CASSGGTGPRGYTF.

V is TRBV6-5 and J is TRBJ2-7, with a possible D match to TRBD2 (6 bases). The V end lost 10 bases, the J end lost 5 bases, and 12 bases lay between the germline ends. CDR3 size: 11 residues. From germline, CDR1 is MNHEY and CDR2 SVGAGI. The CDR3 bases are TGTGCCACGTTCGGGGGTAACGAGCAGTACTTC. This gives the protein CATFGGNEQYF.

CDR3 nucleotides: TGTGCCAGCAGCACACTCGGGACAGCCTACAATGAGCAGTTCTTC. Residues: CASSTLGTAYNEQFF. The chain joins TRBV7-2 to TRBJ2-1; TRBD1 matches 7 bases. The CDR3 is 15 residues long. Germline V gene data show CDR1 as SGHTA and CDR2 as FQGNSA. V was clipped by 5 bases and J by 2 bases; unmatched bases: 6.

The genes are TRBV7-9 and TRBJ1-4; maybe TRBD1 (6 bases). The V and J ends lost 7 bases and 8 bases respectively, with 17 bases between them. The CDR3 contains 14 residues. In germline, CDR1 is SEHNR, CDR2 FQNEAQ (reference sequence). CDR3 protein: CASINREGVEKLFF. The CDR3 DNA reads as TGTGCCAGCATCAACAGGGAAGGTGTAGAAAAACTGTTTTTT. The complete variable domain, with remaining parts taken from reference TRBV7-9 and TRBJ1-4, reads DTGVSQNPRHKITKRGQNVTFRCDPISEHNRLYWYRQTLGQGPEFLTYFQNEAQLEKSRLLSDRFSAERPKGSFSTLEIQRTEQGDSAMYLCASINREGVEKLFFGSGTQLSVL.

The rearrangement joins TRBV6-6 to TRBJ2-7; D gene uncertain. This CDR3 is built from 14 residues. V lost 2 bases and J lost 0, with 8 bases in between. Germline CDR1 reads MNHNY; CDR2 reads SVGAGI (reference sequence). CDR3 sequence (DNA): TGTGCCAGCAGTTACGACGGCAGCTCCTACGAGCAGTACTTC. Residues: CASSYDGSSYEQYF.

The CDR3 loop is CASSDSWGGTQHF. The CDR3 nucleotides read TGTGCCAGCAGTGACTCCTGGGGGGGGACCCAGCATTTT. The V call is TRBV6-1, the J call TRBJ1-5, with D tentatively TRBD1 (5 bases). The ends were cut back, 3 bases at V and 11 bases at J, with 14 bases in the middle. The CDR3 contains 13 residues. The germline CDR1 and CDR2 sequences are MNHNS and SASEGT.

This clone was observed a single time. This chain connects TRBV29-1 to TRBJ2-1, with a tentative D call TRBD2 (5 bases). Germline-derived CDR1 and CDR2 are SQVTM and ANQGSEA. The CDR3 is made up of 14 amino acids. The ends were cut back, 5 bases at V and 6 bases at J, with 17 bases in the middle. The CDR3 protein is CSVFEPGLPNEQFF. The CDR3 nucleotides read TGCAGCGTTTTCGAGCCGGGATTACCCAATGAGCAGTTCTTC.

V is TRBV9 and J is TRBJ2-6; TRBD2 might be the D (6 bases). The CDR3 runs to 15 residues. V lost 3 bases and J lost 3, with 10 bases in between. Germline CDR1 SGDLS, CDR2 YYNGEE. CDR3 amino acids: CASSAEEGGANVLTF. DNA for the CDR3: TGTGCCAGCAGCGCAGAGGAGGGTGGGGCCAACGTCCTGACTTTC. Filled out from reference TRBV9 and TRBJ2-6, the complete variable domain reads DSGVTQTPKHLITATGQRVTLRCSPRSGDLSVYWYQQSLDQGLQFLIQYYNGEERAKGNILERFSAQQFPDLHSELNLSSLELGDSALYFCASSAEEGGANVLTFGAGSRLTVL.

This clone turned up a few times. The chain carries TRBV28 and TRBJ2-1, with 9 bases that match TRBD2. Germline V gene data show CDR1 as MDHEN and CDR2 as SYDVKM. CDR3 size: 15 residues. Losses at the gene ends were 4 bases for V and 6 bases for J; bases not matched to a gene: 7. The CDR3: CASSSIAGAINEQFF. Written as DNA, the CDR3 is TGTGCCAGCAGTTCAATAGCGGGAGCTATCAATGAGCAGTTCTTC.

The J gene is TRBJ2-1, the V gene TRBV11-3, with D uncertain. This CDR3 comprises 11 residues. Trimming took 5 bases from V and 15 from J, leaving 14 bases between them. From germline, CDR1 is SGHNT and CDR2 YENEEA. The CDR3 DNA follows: TGTGCCAGCAGCGGTGATGCCCGCGGGTTCTTC. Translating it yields CASSGDARGFF.

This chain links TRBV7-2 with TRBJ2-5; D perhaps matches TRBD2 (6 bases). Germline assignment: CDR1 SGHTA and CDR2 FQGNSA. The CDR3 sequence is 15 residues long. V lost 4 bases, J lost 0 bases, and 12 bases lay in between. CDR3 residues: CASSSSWDYQETQYF. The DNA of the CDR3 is TGTGCCAGCAGCTCTAGTTGGGACTACCAAGAGACCCAGTACTTC.

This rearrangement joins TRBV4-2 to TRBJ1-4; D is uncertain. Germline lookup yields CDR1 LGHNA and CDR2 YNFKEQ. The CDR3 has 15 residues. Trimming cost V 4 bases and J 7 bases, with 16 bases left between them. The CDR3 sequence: CASSPWPEEGEKLFF. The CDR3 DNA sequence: TGTGCCAGCAGCCCTTGGCCTGAGGAGGGTGAAAAACTGTTTTTT.

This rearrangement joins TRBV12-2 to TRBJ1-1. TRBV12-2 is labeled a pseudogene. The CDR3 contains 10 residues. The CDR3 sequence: CASRLVRAFF. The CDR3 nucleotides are TGTGCAAGTCGCTTAGTTAGAGCTTTCTTT.

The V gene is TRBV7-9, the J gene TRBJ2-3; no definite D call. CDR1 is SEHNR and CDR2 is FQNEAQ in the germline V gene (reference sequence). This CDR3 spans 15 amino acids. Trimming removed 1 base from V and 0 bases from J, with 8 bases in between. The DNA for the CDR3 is TGTGCCAGCAGCTTAGTACAGCCGAGCACAGATACGCAGTATTTT. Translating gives CASSLVQPSTDTQYF.

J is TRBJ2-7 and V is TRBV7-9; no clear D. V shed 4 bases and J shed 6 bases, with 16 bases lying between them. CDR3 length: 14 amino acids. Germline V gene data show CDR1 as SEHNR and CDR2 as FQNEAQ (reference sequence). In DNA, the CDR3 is TGTGCCAGCAGCTCACCCATGATTAAGGGCGAGCAGTACTTC. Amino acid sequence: CASSSPMIKGEQYF.